Below are 27 T cell receptor beta chains sequenced from a single sample in a study of T cells in Graves' hyperthyroidism and ophthalmopathy. Amplification of TCR beta CDR3 regions used RNA as the template. TCR CDR3 underwent first-round RT-PCR with the HTBI primer set. Each CDR3 protein is one row after TCRdb ran MiXCR on the multiplex PCR reads. The sample has approximately 490,000 distinct CDR3 sequences; about 20% are singletons. The sequencing sample was made of blood. The receptors shown here come from a woman in her sixties or seventies with Graves' ophthalmopathy.

This clonotype appeared a few times. The genes are TRBV6-2 or TRBV6-3 and TRBJ2-2; D remains ambiguous. CDR1 and CDR2 (germline): MNHEY, SVGEGT. Trimming pared 2 bases from V and 3 bases from J, leaving 7 bases between. The CDR3 runs 14 residues. CDR3 nucleotide sequence: TGTGCCAGCAGTTACCTCTTTGACACCGGGGAGCTGTTTTTT. Its translation is CASSYLFDTGELFF.

A word on this clonotype: At one of its ends the junction is not consistent with the germline gene, which may arise from a read error. The V gene is TRBV11-2, the J gene TRBJ2-7, with 7 bases matching TRBD2. This CDR3 comprises 15 residues. CDR1 SGHAT and CDR2 FQNNGV come from the germline V gene. In DNA form, the CDR3 reads TGTGCCAGCAGAAAAGGAGGGAGGGCCTCCCACGAGCAGTACTTC. Amino acid sequence: CASRKGGRASHEQYF.

The chain recombines TRBV27 with TRBJ1-1; maybe TRBD1 (5 bases). The CDR3 is 14 amino acids. Germline assignment: CDR1 MNHEY and CDR2 SMNVEV (reference sequence). Trimming took off 2 bases at V and 4 bases at J, with 11 bases between the two ends. The CDR3 sequence: CASSLSRRGTEAFF. CDR3 bases: TGTGCCAGCAGTTTAAGCAGGAGGGGCACTGAAGCTTTCTTT.

The chain has TRBV15 and TRBJ2-2; possibly TRBD2 for D (6 bases). Germline-derived CDR1 and CDR2 are LNHNV and YYDKDF (reference sequence). V shed 0 bases and J shed 7 bases, with 9 bases lying between them. CDR3 length: 14 amino acids. DNA of the CDR3: TGTGCCACCAGCAGAGATCGGGGGATCGGGGAGCTGTTTTTT. It specifies CATSRDRGIGELFF.

This sequence joins TRBV6-1 and TRBJ2-7; TRBD2 might be the D (6 bases). V shed 4 bases and J shed 5 bases, with 15 bases lying between them. Germline V CDR1 and CDR2: MNHNS, SASEGT. The CDR3 is 14 amino acids. The DNA for the CDR3 is TGTGCCAGCAGTGCCGGAGGGCGGACGAACGAGCAGTACTTC. This encodes CASSAGGRTNEQYF.

V and J are TRBV28 and TRBJ2-6; TRBD1 matches 8 bases. The CDR3 extends over 20 amino acids. Germline V lookup: CDR1 MDHEN, CDR2 SYDVKM. The junction had 15 bases not matched to a gene; V was cut back by 5 bases and J by 0 bases. The CDR3 here is CASSQPGQDTIISGANVLTF. The CDR3 region has the DNA TGTGCCAGCAGTCAACCGGGACAGGACACCATAATCTCTGGGGCCAACGTCCTGACTTTC.

V usage is TRBV20-1 and J usage is TRBJ2-3; 10 bases are shared with TRBD2. Unmatched junction bases numbered 2, after V lost 3 bases and J lost 5 bases. Looked up from germline, CDR1 is DFQATT and CDR2 is SNEGSKA (reference sequence). The CDR3 extends over 13 amino acids. The CDR3: CSARASGRDTQYF. CDR3 DNA sequence: TGCAGTGCTAGGGCTAGCGGGAGAGATACGCAGTATTTT.

This clonotype has at least ten counts. The rearrangement uses TRBV6-1 and TRBJ1-5, with no clear D. V was trimmed by 3 bases and J by 12 bases, leaving 9 bases between them. Germline V CDR1 and CDR2: MNHNS, SASEGT. The CDR3 extends over 11 amino acids. The CDR3 spells CASSEGIYQHF. Here the CDR3 DNA reads TGTGCCAGCAGTGAGGGCATTTACCAGCATTTT.

This clonotype was detected only a few times. The V call is TRBV7-9, the J call TRBJ2-7; D unclear. Germline-derived CDR1 and CDR2 are SEHNR and FQNEAQ (reference sequence). The CDR3 contains 12 residues. V was clipped by 5 bases and J by 2 bases, with 7 bases between them. CDR3 in amino acids: CASSLWTYEQYF. The CDR3, as DNA: TGTGCCAGCAGCCTCTGGACCTACGAGCAGTACTTC.

This sequence joins TRBV5-1 and TRBJ2-5, with 10 nucleotides matching TRBD2. The V and J ends lost 0 bases and 4 bases, in that order; junction bases with no gene match: 12. Germline CDR1 SGHRS, CDR2 YFSETQ. The CDR3 runs to 18 residues. The CDR3 DNA reads as TGCGCCAGCAGCTTGGGGTTCGGGCTAGCGGGAGTTGGAGAGACCCAGTACTTC. Translated: CASSLGFGLAGVGETQYF.

This chain uses TRBV12-5 with TRBJ2-7, with D hard to call. Trimming left V 6 bases short and J 0 bases short, with 6 bases between. Germline values: CDR1 LGHNT, CDR2 FRNRAP. This CDR3 is built from 12 residues. The CDR3 is CASGENSYEQYF. DNA for the CDR3: TGTGCTAGTGGCGAAAACTCCTACGAGCAGTACTTC.

The rearrangement joins TRBV3-1 to TRBJ1-1; the match to TRBD1 covers 9 bases. CDR3 length: 16 residues. Germline assignment: CDR1 LGHDT and CDR2 YNNKEL (reference sequence). Losses at the gene ends were 4 bases for V and 4 bases for J; bases not matched to a gene: 10. CDR3 sequence: CASSLGTGRGSTEAFF. The CDR3 nucleotides read TGTGCCAGCAGCCTCGGGACAGGGAGGGGTAGCACTGAAGCTTTCTTT. The full variable domain, completed using reference TRBV3-1 and TRBJ1-1, is DTAVSQTPKYLVTQMGNDKSIKCEQNLGHDTMYWYKQDSKKFLKIMFSYNNKELIINETVPNRFSPKSPDKAHLNLHINSLELGDSAVYFCASSLGTGRGSTEAFFGQGTRLTVV.

The gene calls are TRBV6-6 and TRBJ2-2, with D possibly being TRBD1 (6 bases). CDR3 length: 15 amino acids. With 0 bases removed from V and 4 bases from J, the gap between germline ends came to 9 bases. Germline V gene data show CDR1 as MNHNY and CDR2 as SVGAGI (reference sequence). Here the CDR3 DNA reads TGTGCCAGCAGTTACTCGACAGGCGTCACCGGGGAGCTGTTTTTT. This translates into CASSYSTGVTGELFF.

V usage is TRBV19 and J usage is TRBJ1-5; tentatively, D is TRBD1 (5 bases). This CDR3 comprises 15 residues. Trimming pared 5 bases from V and 0 bases from J, leaving 11 bases between. Germline V gene lookup returns CDR1 LNHDA and CDR2 SQIVND (reference sequence). CDR3 DNA sequence: TGTGCCAGTAGTCCAGGGACGGATAGCAATCAGCCCCAGCATTTT. Amino acid sequence: CASSPGTDSNQPQHF.

Only a few counts were recorded for this clonotype. CDR3 sequence (DNA): TGCAGTGCAAAGGACAGGGGCCAATCACCCCTCCACTTT. It encodes CSAKDRGQSPLHF. This chain uses TRBV20-1 with TRBJ1-6, with 9 bases fitting TRBD1. Germline values: CDR1 DFQATT, CDR2 SNEGSKA (reference sequence). Losses at the gene ends were 6 bases for V and 10 bases for J; bases not matched to a gene: 7. The CDR3 loop spans 13 amino acids.

This clonotype has only a few counts. The V gene is TRBV4-3, the J gene TRBJ2-1; TRBD1 or TRBD2 may be the D gene (6 bases each). Germline CDR1 reads LGHNA; CDR2 reads YSLEER. V was cut by 0 bases and J by 4 bases, with 13 bases left in between. This CDR3 is 16 amino acids long. Here the CDR3 DNA reads TGCGCCAGCAGCCAAGACCGGGGGCGCGGATACAATGAGCAGTTCTTC. Residues: CASSQDRGRGYNEQFF.

The chain employs TRBV7-6 and TRBJ2-3; the match to TRBD1 covers 7 bases. This CDR3 spans 13 amino acids. V lost 1 base, J lost 7 bases, and 2 bases stayed unmatched. Germline lookup yields CDR1 SGHVS and CDR2 FNYEAQ. In nucleotides, the CDR3 is TGTGCCAGCAGCTTAGGACAGGGTCATACGCAGTATTTT. It codes for CASSLGQGHTQYF. Based on the CDR3 plus reference TRBV7-6 and TRBJ2-3, the full variable domain is GAGVSQSPRYKVTKRGQDVALRCDPISGHVSLYWYRQALGQGPEFLTYFNYEAQQDKSGLPNDRFSAERPEGSISTLTIQRTEQRDSAMYRCASSLGQGHTQYFGPGTRLTVL.

This chain connects TRBV5-1 to TRBJ2-5; 13 bases agree with TRBD2. The CDR3 is 13 amino acids. CDR1 and CDR2 from the germline V gene are SGHRS and YFSETQ. The V and J ends lost 7 bases and 9 bases, in that order; junction bases with no gene match: 6. CDR3 sequence reads: CASRGLAGRAQYF. The CDR3 nucleotides read TGCGCCAGCCGGGGACTAGCGGGGAGGGCCCAGTACTTC.

This clonotype was detected a few times. The chain combines TRBV5-1 with TRBJ1-1, with 7 bases identical to TRBD1. The length of the CDR3 is 12 residues. Germline V gene lookup returns CDR1 SGHRS and CDR2 YFSETQ. V gave up 5 bases and J gave up 8 bases; unmatched junction bases: 6. In DNA, the CDR3 is TGCGCCAGCAGGGAACAGGGGATCGAAGCTTTCTTT. Translation: CASREQGIEAFF.

This clonotype was counted a few times. The V call is TRBV24-1, the J call TRBJ2-5; D gene ambiguous. The germline V gene has CDR1 KGHDR and CDR2 SFDVKD. The ends were cut back, 1 base at V and 1 base at J, with 3 bases in the middle. This CDR3 contains 13 residues. This chain's CDR3 is CATSDFRQETQYF. CDR3 sequence (DNA): TGTGCCACCAGTGATTTCCGCCAAGAGACCCAGTACTTC.

This clonotype was recorded many times. The genes are TRBV7-2 and TRBJ2-5, with D perhaps TRBD2 (5 bases). CDR1 is SGHTA, CDR2 FQGNSA, per germline. The CDR3 has 16 residues. Trimming cost V 3 bases and J 4 bases, with 18 bases left between them. CDR3 sequence reads: CASSLEALSYLETQYF. In DNA form, the CDR3 reads TGTGCCAGCAGCTTGGAGGCACTCTCCTACCTAGAGACCCAGTACTTC.

This clonotype was detected many times. This rearrangement joins TRBV7-3 to TRBJ2-7; 7 bases align to TRBD2. The trim removed 3 bases at V and 3 bases at J, leaving 8 bases unmatched. The CDR3 sequence is 15 residues long. The germline gives CDR1 SGHTA, CDR2 FQGTGA. CDR3 in amino acids: CASSFGAGDDYEQYF. In DNA form, the CDR3 reads TGTGCCAGCAGCTTTGGTGCGGGAGACGACTACGAGCAGTACTTC.

The chain carries TRBV10-3 and TRBJ1-1; 10 bases map to TRBD1. The junction had 8 bases not matched to a gene; V was cut back by 6 bases and J by 4 bases. This CDR3 has 15 residues. CDR1 and CDR2 from the germline V gene are ENHRY and SYGVKD. The CDR3 bases are TGTGCCATCAGGGGGCACGGACAGGGGGGCACTGAAGCTTTCTTT. The encoded protein is CAIRGHGQGGTEAFF.

On this clonotype: Just one base apart from a much larger clone, this may be a read error. This sequence joins TRBV7-9 and TRBJ1-2; D ambiguous. Germline V gene sequence: CDR1 SEHNR, CDR2 FQNEAQ (reference sequence). This CDR3 contains 14 residues. In nucleotides, the CDR3 is TGTGCCGGCAGCTTAGCTTCTCGGGCCGGAGGCTACACCTTC. This encodes CAGSLASRAGGYTF.

This clonotype showed up just a few times. The rearrangement joins TRBV13 to TRBJ2-2, with D perhaps given as TRBD1 or TRBD2 (6 bases each). CDR1 and CDR2 from the germline V gene are PRHDT and FYEKMQ (reference sequence). V lost 4 bases, J lost 4 bases, and 13 bases lay in between. The CDR3 extends over 15 amino acids. CDR3 coding DNA: TGTGCCAGCAGCTATGGGGGGCAGGTCACCGGGGAGCTGTTTTTT. Protein sequence: CASSYGGQVTGELFF.

V gene TRBV7-2 combines with J gene TRBJ2-7; TRBD1 is a possible D gene (6 bases). The CDR3 sequence is 14 residues long. The V gene's germline CDR1 is SGHTA and CDR2 FQGNSA. V lost 4 bases and J 0 bases, leaving 10 bases between the germline ends. DNA for the CDR3: TGTGCCAGCAGCTGGGGACACCTCTCCTACGAGCAGTACTTC. This sequence encodes CASSWGHLSYEQYF.

This sequence joins TRBV15 and TRBJ1-4, with a weak D call TRBD1 (5 bases). In germline, CDR1 is LNHNV, CDR2 YYDKDF (reference sequence). This CDR3 is 14 amino acids long. The V end lost 7 bases, the J end lost 8 bases, and 17 bases lay between the germline ends. CDR3 protein: CATNSGGLGEKLFF. CDR3 in DNA: TGTGCCACCAACTCCGGGGGTCTGGGGGAAAAACTGTTTTTT.